These 17 T cell receptor beta chains came from one sample sequenced in a study of blood T cell repertoires in COVID-19. The table came from immunoSEQ multiplex PCR; TCRdb's copy has only in-frame clones and leaves some out. The table shows a few hundred thousand clones, with less than 85% occurring only once. Specimen: peripheral blood. These receptors were obtained from a woman between 18 and 30 years old with acute or convalescent COVID-19.

V and J are TRBV2 and TRBJ2-7; TRBD1 aligns across 7 bases. J gave up 2 bases and V 6 bases, and 7 bases lay outside the gene matches. CDR1 is SNHLY, CDR2 FYNNEI, per germline. The CDR3 is made up of 14 amino acids. The CDR3 sequence: CASRPYGTAYEQYF. Written as DNA, the CDR3 is TGTGCCAGCAGACCGTATGGGACAGCCTACGAGCAGTACTTC. Combining the CDR3 with reference TRBV2 and TRBJ2-7 gives the whole variable domain EPEVTQTPSHQVTQMGQEVILRCVPISNHLYFYWYRQILGQKVEFLVSFYNNEISEKSEIFDDQFSVERPDGSNFTLKIRSTKLEDSAMYFCASRPYGTAYEQYFGPGTRLTVT.

This chain connects TRBV9 to TRBJ2-3; D remains ambiguous. Germline V gene lookup returns CDR1 SGDLS and CDR2 YYNGEE. V lost 2 bases to trimming and J lost 8 bases, with 12 bases between them. The CDR3 is 13 residues long. For the CDR3, the DNA is TGTGCCAGCAGCGTGAATTCTGGCGGTACGCAGTATTTT. Its translation: CASSVNSGGTQYF.

The rearrangement uses TRBV21-1 and TRBJ2-4; TRBD2, the table's D call, was not compared with the DNA. TRBV21-1 is classified as a pseudogene. The length of the CDR3 is 18 residues. CDR3 coding DNA: TGTGCCAGCAGCAAAGTGGTAGGACTAGCGGGAGTAATGAACATTCAGTACTTC. Translating it yields CASSKVVGLAGVMNIQYF.

This clone turned up a few times. The chain employs TRBV6-1 and TRBJ2-1; 10 positions agree with TRBD2. Germline V CDR1 and CDR2: MNHNS, SASEGT. This CDR3 is built from 16 residues. Losses at the gene ends were 1 base for V and 9 bases for J; bases not matched to a gene: 9. The CDR3 loop is CASSEEGGTSETEQFF. The CDR3 nucleotides read TGTGCCAGCAGTGAAGAGGGGGGGACTAGCGAAACTGAGCAGTTCTTC.

The chain has TRBV30 and TRBJ2-7, with D perhaps TRBD2 (7 bases). Trimming removed 3 bases at V and 6 bases at J, with 12 bases between. This CDR3 contains 12 residues. Germline loops: CDR1 GTSNPN, CDR2 SVGIG (reference sequence). CDR3 DNA sequence: TGTGCCTGGAGCAGGGGAGGGGCCGAGCAGTACTTC. Translated, it gives CAWSRGGAEQYF.

This chain uses TRBV3-1 (or the pseudogene TRBV3-2) with TRBJ1-2, with TRBD1 matching over 10 bases. The CDR3 length is 15 residues. Looked up from germline, CDR1 is LGHDT and CDR2 is YNNKEL (reference sequence). The J segment lost 2 bases and the V segment lost 4 bases, leaving 4 bases of the junction unmatched. The CDR3 is CASSRSGQGNYGYTF. For the CDR3, the DNA is TGTGCCAGCAGCCGATCGGGACAGGGGAACTATGGCTACACCTTC.

The chain employs TRBV7-3 and TRBJ2-1; the match to TRBD2 covers 9 bases. The CDR3 has 14 amino acids. Germline trimming cut 0 bases from V and 9 bases from J; bases unmatched to any gene: 3. Germline assignment: CDR1 SGHTA and CDR2 FQGTGA. CDR3 DNA sequence: TGTGCCAGCAGCTTAACTAGCGGGAGCGGTGAGCAGTTCTTC. Its protein is CASSLTSGSGEQFF.

J is TRBJ2-5 and V is TRBV5-1, with a weak D call TRBD1 (6 bases). Trimming cost V 3 bases and J 4 bases, with 19 bases left between them. The germline V gene encodes CDR1 SGHRS and CDR2 YFSETQ. The CDR3 consists of 16 residues. CDR3 region: CASSSSQGPVRETQYF. For the CDR3, the DNA is TGCGCCAGCAGCTCGTCCCAGGGGCCGGTACGAGAGACCCAGTACTTC.

The chain carries TRBV7-9 and TRBJ2-7; D gene uncertain. This CDR3 has 14 amino acids. Germline V gives CDR1 SEHNR, CDR2 FQNEAQ (reference sequence). V lost 6 bases to trimming and J lost 6 bases, with 18 bases between them. CDR3 loop: CASSPEVRRSEQYF. The CDR3 bases are TGTGCCAGCAGTCCAGAGGTGCGGCGGAGCGAGCAGTACTTC.

The rearrangement joins TRBV24-1 to TRBJ2-2, with 9 positions matching TRBD2. The CDR3 has 16 amino acids. Trimming cost V 3 bases and J 1 base; bases outside gene matches: 2. Germline V gives CDR1 KGHDR, CDR2 SFDVKD. DNA of the CDR3: TGTGCCACCAGTGATAATAGCGGGAGGAACACCGGGGAGCTGTTTTTT. It specifies CATSDNSGRNTGELFF.

The J gene is TRBJ2-2, the V gene TRBV10-1; D uncertain. There are 14 residues in the CDR3. The V end lost 6 bases, the J end lost 1 base, and 9 bases lay between the germline ends. CDR1 is WNHNN and CDR2 is SYGVQD in the germline V gene (reference sequence). The CDR3 here is CASRPSLNTGELFF. For the CDR3, the DNA is TGCGCCAGCAGACCCAGTCTGAACACCGGGGAGCTGTTTTTT.

To note about this clone: Other DNA sequences within the sample encode an identical CDR3. The J gene is TRBJ2-3, the V gene TRBV7-9; D is ambiguous. The germline V and J ends were trimmed by 5 bases and 2 bases, with 11 bases remaining between them. The CDR3 contains 14 residues. Germline V gene sequence: CDR1 SEHNR, CDR2 FQNEAQ (reference sequence). This CDR3 is CASSPSGNTDTQYF. Here the CDR3 DNA reads TGTGCCAGCAGCCCTAGTGGAAACACAGATACGCAGTATTTT.

The chain combines TRBV4-2 with TRBJ2-3; 9 nucleotides align to TRBD1. The germline V gene encodes CDR1 LGHNA and CDR2 YNFKEQ. The ends lost 1 base at V and 2 bases at J; junction bases unmatched: 1. This CDR3 has 15 amino acids. CDR3 sequence (DNA): TGTGCCAGCAGCCAAGGGACAGGGGCCACAGATACGCAGTATTTT. Residues: CASSQGTGATDTQYF.

This chain joins TRBV5-5 and TRBJ1-1, with TRBD1 as a possible D gene (6 bases). Looked up from germline, CDR1 is SGHKS and CDR2 is YYEKEE (reference sequence). This CDR3 spans 15 amino acids. V was pared by 4 bases and J by 1 base, with 14 bases between. In DNA form, the CDR3 reads TGTGCCAGCAGCCGGGACAACAGCGGGAACACTGAAGCTTTCTTT. Translation gives CASSRDNSGNTEAFF.

The chain uses TRBV28 and TRBJ2-3; 10 positions match TRBD1. The CDR3 length is 17 residues. The V segment lost 2 bases and the J segment 5 bases; nucleotides outside the gene matches: 10. Germline V gene data show CDR1 as MDHEN and CDR2 as SYDVKM. CDR3 region: CASSLDSRDRGGDTQYF. As DNA, the CDR3 is TGTGCCAGCAGTTTAGACTCCCGGGACAGGGGCGGAGATACGCAGTATTTT.

V is TRBV7-9 and J is TRBJ1-1; D might be TRBD1 (6 bases). Germline CDR1 and CDR2: SEHNR and FQNEAQ (reference sequence). This CDR3 comprises 14 residues. Trimming left V 1 base short and J 6 bases short, with 12 bases between. The CDR3 DNA follows: TGTGCCAGCAGCTTAGATCAGGGGAGCTCTGAAGCTTTCTTT. Residues: CASSLDQGSSEAFF.

This CDR3 is CASSVNRDEQFF. For the CDR3, the DNA is TGTGCCAGCAGCGTAAATAGAGATGAGCAGTTCTTC. The rearrangement uses TRBV9 and TRBJ2-1, with D hard to call. Germline V gene sequence: CDR1 SGDLS, CDR2 YYNGEE. The length of the CDR3 is 12 residues. With 1 base removed from V and 8 bases from J, the gap between germline ends came to 7 bases.